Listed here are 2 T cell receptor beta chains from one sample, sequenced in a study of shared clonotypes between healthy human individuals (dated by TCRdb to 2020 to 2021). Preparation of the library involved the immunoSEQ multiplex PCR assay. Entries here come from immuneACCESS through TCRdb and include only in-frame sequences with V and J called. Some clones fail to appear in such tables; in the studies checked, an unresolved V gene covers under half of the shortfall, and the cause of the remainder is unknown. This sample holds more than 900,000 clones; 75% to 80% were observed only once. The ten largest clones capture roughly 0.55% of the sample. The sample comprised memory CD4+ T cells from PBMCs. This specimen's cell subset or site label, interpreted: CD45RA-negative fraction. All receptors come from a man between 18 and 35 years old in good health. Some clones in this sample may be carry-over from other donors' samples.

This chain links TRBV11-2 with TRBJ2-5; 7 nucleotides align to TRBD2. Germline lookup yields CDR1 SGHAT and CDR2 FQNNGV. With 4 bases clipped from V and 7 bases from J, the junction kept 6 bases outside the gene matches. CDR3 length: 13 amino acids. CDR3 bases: TGTGCCAGCAGCTCTACTAGCGCGGGGACCCAGTACTTC. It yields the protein CASSSTSAGTQYF.

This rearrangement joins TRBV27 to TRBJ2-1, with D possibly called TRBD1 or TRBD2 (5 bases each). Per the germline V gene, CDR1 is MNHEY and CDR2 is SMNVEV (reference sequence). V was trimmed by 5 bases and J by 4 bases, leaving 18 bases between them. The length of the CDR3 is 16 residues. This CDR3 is CASSPSGTGQYNEQFF. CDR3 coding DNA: TGTGCCAGCAGTCCATCGGGGACCGGCCAATACAATGAGCAGTTCTTC.